The clone carrying this T cell receptor (beta chain) has only a few counts. The antigen remains unidentified. These data come from a study of T cells in Graves' hyperthyroidism and ophthalmopathy. Study details: The initial diagnosis was the point when peripheral blood was collected, ahead of any treatment. Study results and caveats: The model identified upcoming ophthalmopathy a median about 6.5 months ahead of onset.

Researchers amplified the TCR beta CDR3 regions from RNA transcripts. The HTBI set primed first-round TCR CDR3 RT-PCR. TCRdb fed the multiplex PCR reads into MiXCR, producing one record per CDR3 protein. The sample lists hundreds of thousands of distinct CDR3 sequences, more than 15% seen once, with just over 55% in the top ten. Uncontrolled infections, other autoimmune diseases, pregnancy or lactation led to exclusion of patients. Fresh peripheral blood, 9.5 to 10 ml of it, supplied the PBMCs. The sequence derives from an older woman with Graves' ophthalmopathy. Sequences were obtained from blood.

The CDR3 loop reads CASSLGSRGRAFGTGELFF. In DNA form, the CDR3 reads TGTGCCAGCAGCTTAGGGTCTCGAGGGAGGGCATTCGGTACCGGGGAGCTGTTTTTT. The gene calls are TRBV7-8 and TRBJ2-2; 7 bases fit TRBD2. This CDR3 comprises 19 residues. CDR1 is SGHVS, CDR2 FQNEAQ, per germline. V shed 1 base, J shed 5 bases, and the junction held 16 bases outside the gene matches.